The entry that follows covers one TCR beta chain sequence. V shed 0 bases and J shed 11 bases, with 10 bases lying between them. Germline V gene data show CDR1 as SNHLY and CDR2 as FYNNEI. The CDR3 consists of 12 residues. In the PCR, 60 Vbeta and 13 Jbeta primers were used. Libraries were prepared by immunoSEQ multiplex PCR; TCRdb keeps only in-frame clonotypes and omits some of them. This table holds 150,000 to 200,000 clones, under 85% found once. The record originates from a study of cytomegalovirus exposure and HLA in healthy donors. This sequence joins TRBV2 and TRBJ1-1; D is perhaps TRBD1 (6 bases). This TCR was sampled from a woman in her twenties or thirties in good health and CMV-seronegative. Specimen: PBMCs. CDR3 nucleotides: TGTGCCAGCAGTGAAGCGCGGGGGGCGGCTTTCTTT. The encoded protein is CASSEARGAAFF.